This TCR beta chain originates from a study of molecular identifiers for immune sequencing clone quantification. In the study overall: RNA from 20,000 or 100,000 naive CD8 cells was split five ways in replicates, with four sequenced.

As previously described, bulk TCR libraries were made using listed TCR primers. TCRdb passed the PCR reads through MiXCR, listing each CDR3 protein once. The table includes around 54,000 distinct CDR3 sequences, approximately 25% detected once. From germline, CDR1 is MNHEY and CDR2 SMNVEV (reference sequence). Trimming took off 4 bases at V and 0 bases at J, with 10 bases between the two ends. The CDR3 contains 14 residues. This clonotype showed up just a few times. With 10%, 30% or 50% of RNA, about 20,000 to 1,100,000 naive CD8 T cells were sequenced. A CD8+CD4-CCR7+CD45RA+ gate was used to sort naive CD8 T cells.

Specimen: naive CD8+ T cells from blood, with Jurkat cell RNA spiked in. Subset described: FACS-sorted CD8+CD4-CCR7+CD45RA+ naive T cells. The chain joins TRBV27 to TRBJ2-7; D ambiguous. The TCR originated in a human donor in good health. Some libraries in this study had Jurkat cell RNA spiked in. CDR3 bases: TGTGCCAGCAGTTGGGCATACGGCTCCTACGAGCAGTACTTC. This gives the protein CASSWAYGSYEQYF.